Detailed here is one TCR beta chain. Antigen unknown. CD45RO-CCR7+CD27+CD95- marked naive CD8+ T cells. The data stem from a study of CXCR3-negative and CXCR3-positive naive CD8 T cells. The study, taken as a whole, reports: CXCR3-expressing naive cells carried TRB CDR3s more hydrophobic than those of CXCR3-negative naive cells. Both of the naive subsets showed about the same high diversity, but memory CD8+ cells had much less.

The method, 5' RACE with UMI labels, was used to prepare the TRB cDNA libraries. TCRdb reprocessed the 5' RACE reads and stores each CDR3 protein as one record, lacking DNA. The table for this sample gives 150,000 to 180,000 distinct CDR3 sequences. The germline CDR1 and CDR2 sequences are MNHEY and SMNVEV (reference sequence). The CDR3 contains 13 residues. The sample consisted of naive CXCR3+ CD8+ T cells from blood. Subset indicated: CD45RO-CCR7+CD27+CD95- naive CD8+ T cells expressing CXCR3 (TNR3+). The V and J genes are TRBV27 and TRBJ2-1. The sequence came from a human donor in good health. Some clones in this sample may be carry-over from other donors' samples. This CDR3 is CASSFSDTNEQFF.